Following are 5 T cell receptor beta chains from one sample sequenced in a study of blood T cell repertoires in COVID-19. Profiled with immunoSEQ multiplex PCR; TCRdb holds only in-frame clones, not every one. The sample has 120,000 or so clones; about 77% are singletons. The sample was peripheral blood. These receptors came from a human donor in a cohort sampled during active COVID-19.

This clone occurred once. This chain uses TRBV4-1 with TRBJ1-6, with 11 bases fitting TRBD1. From germline, CDR1 is MGHRA and CDR2 YSYEKL. Trimming took 6 bases from V and 6 from J; bases not matched to a gene: 4. The length of the CDR3 is 15 residues. This CDR3 reads CASSGGTGGNSPLHF. CDR3 in DNA: TGCGCCAGCAGTGGGGGGACAGGGGGTAATTCACCCCTCCACTTT.

J is TRBJ1-5 and V is TRBV28; D is perhaps TRBD1 (5 bases). V was pared by 7 bases and J by 1 base, with 17 bases between. Looked up from germline, CDR1 is MDHEN and CDR2 is SYDVKM. There are 16 residues in the CDR3. The CDR3 nucleotides read TGTGCCAGCAACCTTCTCATATCAGGGAGCAATCAGCCCCAGCATTTT. It translates to CASNLLISGSNQPQHF.

The chain links TRBV15 to TRBJ2-7, with D tentatively TRBD1 (6 bases). The V and J ends lost 0 bases and 3 bases respectively, with 12 bases between them. This CDR3 region has 15 residues. Germline V gives CDR1 LNHNV, CDR2 YYDKDF (reference sequence). CDR3 protein: CATSRDPQGFYEQYF. CDR3 nucleotides: TGTGCCACCAGCAGAGATCCCCAGGGGTTCTACGAGCAGTACTTC.

The rearrangement uses TRBV7-3 and TRBJ2-3, with a possible D match to TRBD2 (5 bases). Trimming removed 6 bases at V and 0 bases at J, with 13 bases between. The CDR3 has 15 residues. Germline V lookup: CDR1 SGHTA, CDR2 FQGTGA. Here the CDR3 reads CASSQEGASTDTQYF. Here the CDR3 DNA reads TGTGCCAGCAGTCAAGAGGGAGCAAGCACAGATACGCAGTATTTT.

The chain couples TRBV7-3 to TRBJ1-2, with 7 nucleotides matching TRBD1. Unmatched junction bases numbered 14, after V lost 5 bases and J lost 8 bases. Germline values: CDR1 SGHTA, CDR2 FQGTGA. The CDR3 covers 15 residues. For the CDR3, the DNA is TGTGCCAGCAGCCCCAACTCAGACAGGGTAGGCGGCTACACCTTC. Translating it yields CASSPNSDRVGGYTF.